The rows below give T cell receptor beta chains drawn from one sample of a study of blood T cell repertoires in COVID-19. The protocol was immunoSEQ multiplex PCR, while the TCRdb copy is restricted to in-frame clones and leaves out a portion. Here the sample spans roughly 250,000 clones, 70% to 90% being singletons. The sample comprised PBMCs or T cells enriched from blood (not recorded which). These receptors were collected from a woman in her twenties or thirties who had recovered from COVID-19. The CDR3 runs from the conserved cysteine through the conserved F or W. A D gene is named only where the DNA matches it firmly. Size tells how often a clone was seen (once, few, many) or the class of an expanded clone, and some rows leave it out.

D: .
V: TRBV5-1
size: .
J: TRBJ1-1
DNA: TGCGCCAGCAGCAGCAGCGTATATGAAGCTTTCTTT
CDR3: CASSSSVYEAFF

D: TRBD1
V: TRBV6-5
size: .
J: TRBJ2-5
DNA: TGTGCCAGCAGTTACTTGGGGTTAGGGGGCGGAGAGACCCAGTACTTC
CDR3: CASSYLGLGGGETQYF

D: .
V: TRBV3-1/TRBV3-2
size: .
J: TRBJ2-7
DNA: TGTGCCAGCAGTAGTTCGAATCTCGAGCAGTACTTC
CDR3: CASSSSNLEQYF

D: TRBD2
V: TRBV19
size: .
J: TRBJ2-7
DNA: TGTGCCAGTACCCCGGGACTAGGTACCTACGAGCAGTACTTC
CDR3: CASTPGLGTYEQYF

D: TRBD1
V: TRBV27
size: .
J: TRBJ2-7
DNA: TGTGCCAGCAGTGTTGCCGGGACAGCCTACGAGCAGTACTTC
CDR3: CASSVAGTAYEQYF

D: .
V: TRBV10-3
size: once
J: TRBJ1-1
DNA: TGTGCCATCAGTGAGCAGGAAATCACTGAAGCTTTCTTT
CDR3: CAISEQEITEAFF

D: TRBD2
V: TRBV7-8
size: .
J: TRBJ2-3
DNA: TGTGCCAGCAGCAAACGGGTGGGACTAGCTATCGCAGATACGCAGTATTTT
CDR3: CASSKRVGLAIADTQYF

D: .
V: TRBV7-8
size: .
J: TRBJ2-3
DNA: TGTGCCAGCAGCCCTACCACAGATACGCAGTATTTT
CDR3: CASSPTTDTQYF

D: TRBD1
V: TRBV28
size: .
J: TRBJ1-2
DNA: TGTGCCAGCACCGATGACAGGGCGAAGGGCTACACCTTC
CDR3: CASTDDRAKGYTF

D: .
V: TRBV27
size: .
J: TRBJ1-6
DNA: TGTGCCAGCAAATACGGACAGCGCAATAATTCACCCCTCCACTTT
CDR3: CASKYGQRNNSPLHF

D: .
V: TRBV19
size: .
J: TRBJ2-7
DNA: TGTGCCAGTAGCCCCTGGGGGGACGAGCAGTACTTC
CDR3: CASSPWGDEQYF

D: .
V: TRBV7-9
size: once
J: TRBJ1-1
DNA: TGTGCCAGCGGAGAGACTGAAGCTTTCTTT
CDR3: CASGETEAFF

D: .
V: TRBV4-1
size: .
J: TRBJ2-7
DNA: TGCGCCAGCAGCCAGGGGGGACTTTCCCGTCACCAAAACTACGAGCAGTACTTC
CDR3: CASSQGGLSRHQNYEQYF

D: TRBD1
V: TRBV5-1
size: once
J: TRBJ1-3
DNA: TGCGCCAGCAGCTTTCAGGGGGAGACTGGAAACACCATATATTTT
CDR3: CASSFQGETGNTIYF

D: .
V: TRBV2
size: .
J: TRBJ1-5
DNA: TGTGCCAGCAGTGAGACCTTTCAGGGTCCGCAGCCCCAGCATTTT
CDR3: CASSETFQGPQPQHF

D: TRBD1
V: TRBV10-3
size: once
J: TRBJ1-1
DNA: TGTGCCATCAGTGAGACAGCCGACAGGGGGCTTGGCGCTGAAGCTTTCTTT
CDR3: CAISETADRGLGAEAFF

D: .
V: TRBV6-5
size: few
J: TRBJ2-7
DNA: TGTGCCAGCAGTTACCGAGAGGGCTACGAGCAGTACTTC
CDR3: CASSYREGYEQYF

D: TRBD2
V: TRBV9
size: .
J: TRBJ2-3
DNA: TGTGCCAGCAGCGTACAAGCGGGAGAGAGTGATACGCAGTATTTT
CDR3: CASSVQAGESDTQYF

D: TRBD2
V: TRBV4-1
size: once
J: TRBJ2-3
DNA: TGCGCCAGCAGCCAAGCGGGGGGGCCAGATACGCAGTATTTT
CDR3: CASSQAGGPDTQYF

D: TRBD1
V: TRBV10-1
size: .
J: TRBJ1-2
DNA: TGCGCCAGCAGTGAGTCGGTACAGGGGGCCAGGCACTATGGCTACACCTTC
CDR3: CASSESVQGARHYGYTF

D: .
V: TRBV2
size: .
J: TRBJ2-7
DNA: TGTGCCAGCACCCTCTACGAGCAGTACTTC
CDR3: CASTLYEQYF

D: .
V: TRBV13
size: .
J: TRBJ2-4
DNA: TGTGCCAGCAGCCAGCGGGTCGGGAACATTCAGTACTTC
CDR3: CASSQRVGNIQYF

D: .
V: TRBV6-2/TRBV6-3
size: .
J: TRBJ2-7
DNA: TGTGCCAGCAGCCACGACTGGTCGGGGGCCTACGAGCAGTACTTC
CDR3: CASSHDWSGAYEQYF

D: TRBD1
V: TRBV9
size: once
J: TRBJ1-1
DNA: TGTGCCAGCAGCGTAGCGGGAGGGACAGGGCCGAACACTGAAGCTTTCTTT
CDR3: CASSVAGGTGPNTEAFF

D: TRBD1
V: TRBV7-9
size: .
J: TRBJ1-6
DNA: TGTGCCAGCAGCACCCAAGTAGGGGACAGGGCACTGACCCTCCACTTT
CDR3: CASSTQVGDRALTLHF

D: .
V: TRBV19
size: .
J: TRBJ1-5
DNA: TGTGCCAGTAGTATAATCGCCCAGGGAAGGCTTCTATATAGCAATCAGCCCCAGCATTTT
CDR3: CASSIIAQGRLLYSNQPQHF

D: TRBD1
V: TRBV6-5
size: .
J: TRBJ2-5
DNA: TGTGCCAGCATGAGGGACAGACAAGAGACCCAGTACTTC
CDR3: CASMRDRQETQYF

D: .
V: TRBV28
size: .
J: TRBJ2-1
DNA: TGTGCCAGCAGTTTACCCTACAGTTACAATGAGCAGTTCTTC
CDR3: CASSLPYSYNEQFF

D: .
V: TRBV4-2
size: .
J: TRBJ2-1
DNA: TGTGCCAGCAGCATCGGGAGTAGGAGGCCAGATGAGCAGTTCTTC
CDR3: CASSIGSRRPDEQFF

D: TRBD2
V: TRBV27
size: .
J: TRBJ2-6
DNA: TGTGCCAGCAGTTTCAGCGGGAGCTCTGGGGCCAACGTCCTGACTTTC
CDR3: CASSFSGSSGANVLTF

D: .
V: TRBV7-9
size: .
J: TRBJ1-2
DNA: TGTGCCAGCAGCTTAGGGGAGGGGCCCTATGGCTACACCTTC
CDR3: CASSLGEGPYGYTF

D: .
V: TRBV28
size: .
J: TRBJ2-1
DNA: TGTGCCAGCAGTCTGATAGGGGGGGTATCGAATGAGCAGTTCTTC
CDR3: CASSLIGGVSNEQFF

D: .
V: TRBV5-1
size: .
J: TRBJ2-2
DNA: TGCGCCAGCACCAAAGTAAAGGTCGGGGTAACCGGGGAGCTGTTTTTT
CDR3: CASTKVKVGVTGELFF

D: .
V: TRBV30
size: .
J: TRBJ1-1
DNA: TGTGCCTGCTCGCTACTAGGAAACACTGAAGCTTTCTTT
CDR3: CACSLLGNTEAFF

D: TRBD2
V: TRBV19
size: .
J: TRBJ2-1
DNA: TGTGCCAGTAGTATAGGGACTAGAGTACGTGAGCAGTTCTTC
CDR3: CASSIGTRVREQFF

D: TRBD1
V: TRBV27
size: .
J: TRBJ1-1
DNA: TGTGCCAGCAGTGCAGGGGGCGCGGACACTGAAGCTTTCTTT
CDR3: CASSAGGADTEAFF

D: .
V: TRBV11-2
size: .
J: TRBJ2-1
DNA: TGTGCCAGCAGCATACTCTTCCGGGGGGCAGGGGTGAATGAGCAGTTCTTC
CDR3: CASSILFRGAGVNEQFF

D: .
V: TRBV19
size: once
J: TRBJ2-1
DNA: TGTGCCAGTAGCCGAGAGAGCTCCTACAATGAGCAGTTCTTC
CDR3: CASSRESSYNEQFF

D: .
V: TRBV19
size: .
J: TRBJ2-1
DNA: TGTGCCAGTAGACGAGACAATGAGCAGTTCTTC
CDR3: CASRRDNEQFF

D: .
V: TRBV18
size: .
J: TRBJ2-7
DNA: TGTGCCAGCTCACCCGACACCCGCTACGAGCAGTACTTC
CDR3: CASSPDTRYEQYF

D: TRBD1
V: TRBV28
size: .
J: TRBJ2-5
DNA: TGTGCCAGCAGTTTGTCCCTGACAGGGGACCAAGAGACCCAGTACTTC
CDR3: CASSLSLTGDQETQYF

D: TRBD1
V: TRBV27
size: few
J: TRBJ1-1
DNA: TGTGCCAGCAGTGCTGGGACAGGGGGTAACACTGAAGCTTTCTTT
CDR3: CASSAGTGGNTEAFF

D: .
V: TRBV2
size: once
J: TRBJ1-2
DNA: TGTGCCAGCATGGGGCCCGGGGGAGTCTATGGCTACACCTTC
CDR3: CASMGPGGVYGYTF

D: .
V: TRBV2
size: .
J: TRBJ1-1
DNA: TGTGCCAGCAGTGAACAGCCCCCTCCTTTGGAGGCTTTCTTT
CDR3: CASSEQPPPLEAFF

D: TRBD2
V: TRBV4-1
size: .
J: TRBJ2-2
DNA: TGCGCCAGCAGCCCCCTAGCGGGGGTTCCCACCGGGGAGCTGTTTTTT
CDR3: CASSPLAGVPTGELFF

D: TRBD1
V: TRBV28
size: .
J: TRBJ1-3
DNA: TGTGCCAGCAGGACAGGGGGCTCTGGAAACACCATATATTTT
CDR3: CASRTGGSGNTIYF

D: TRBD2
V: TRBV2
size: .
J: TRBJ2-3
DNA: TGTGCCAGCAGAACCGGGACTAGCGGGAGTTCAGATACGCAGTATTTT
CDR3: CASRTGTSGSSDTQYF

D: .
V: TRBV4-2
size: .
J: TRBJ1-1
DNA: TGTGCCAGCAGCCAAGGCTGGAGCAGCGGCTACACTGAAGCTTTCTTT
CDR3: CASSQGWSSGYTEAFF

D: TRBD1
V: TRBV3-1/TRBV3-2
size: few
J: TRBJ1-6
DNA: TGTGCCAGCAGCCACGGCGACAGGGGATCTTCACCCCTCCACTTT
CDR3: CASSHGDRGSSPLHF

D: .
V: TRBV18
size: .
J: TRBJ1-1
DNA: TGTGCCAGCTCACCACAGACAGCCACTGAAGCTTTCTTT
CDR3: CASSPQTATEAFF

D: .
V: TRBV10-3
size: .
J: TRBJ1-2
DNA: TGTGCCATCAGTGAGTCGGCGGGACCGACCTTGGATGGCTACACCTTC
CDR3: CAISESAGPTLDGYTF

D: .
V: TRBV5-8
size: .
J: TRBJ1-2
DNA: TGTGCCAGCAGCTTGGGCAGGGTCCCTAGGGGTGGCTACACCTTC
CDR3: CASSLGRVPRGGYTF

D: TRBD1
V: TRBV12-3/TRBV12-4
size: .
J: TRBJ1-2
DNA: TGTGCCAGCAGTACAAACAGGGGACCTGGCTACACCTTC
CDR3: CASSTNRGPGYTF